Listed below are T cell receptor beta chains from one sample, sequenced in a study of metastatic and nonmetastatic thyroid tumors. TCRdb re-processed the PCR reads through MiXCR. The sample lists about 33,000 clones, 15% to 20% occurring once. The sample taken for sequencing was blood. The receptor set was obtained from a male donor with papillary thyroid cancer or a benign thyroid nodule (not recorded which). Some clones in this sample may be carry-over from other donors' samples. Both conserved end residues are part of each CDR3.

TRBV28,TRBJ1-1,CASSLPLGSGNTEAFF
TRBV11-2,TRBJ2-4,CANPSGLAKNIQYF
TRBV6-5,TRBJ1-5,CASSYRVDGNQPQHF
TRBV28,TRBJ1-1,CASSLRGRVAFF
TRBV11-1,TRBJ2-1,CASSRTSGWNNQQFF
TRBV28,TRBJ2-1,CASSLEVGFLNEQFF
TRBV30,TRBJ2-1,CAWVTGDEQFF
TRBV29-1,TRBJ2-3,CSAQAGASADTQYF
TRBV7-9,TRBJ1-1,CASATQGRVNEAFF
TRBV24-1,TRBJ1-5,CATSDSNQPQHF
TRBV6-1,TRBJ2-5,CASSAGGRETQYF
TRBV30,TRBJ1-5,CAWMFKRDRGGNQPQHF
TRBV24-1,TRBJ2-3,CATSESTGADTQYF
TRBV12-3/TRBV12-4,TRBJ2-5,CASSTRRETYF
TRBV4-3,TRBJ1-2,CASSPPRQARYGYTF
TRBV27,TRBJ1-6,CASWLGEGFSPLHF
TRBV20-1,TRBJ2-3,CSAREPRGSIIDTDTQYF
TRBV28,TRBJ1-4,CASTGAGEKLFF
TRBV6-1,TRBJ2-2,CASSGTANTGELFF
TRBV10-3,TRBJ2-7,CAITPETGGFYEQYF
TRBV7-3,TRBJ2-1,CASSDVTGGSNEQFF
TRBV7-5,TRBJ2-1,CTSVPEVTFGSQRPRDNEQFF
TRBV6-5,TRBJ1-2,CASSYSGPSNYGYTF
TRBV6-1,TRBJ2-3,CASRVDRGGTDTQYF
TRBV28,TRBJ1-2,CASSLGGAYGYTF
TRBV28,TRBJ1-2,CASSVGHGYTF
TRBV5-6,TRBJ2-1,CASSLSVAPYNEQFF
TRBV20-1,TRBJ2-7,CSATTSRSSYEQYF
TRBV7-8,TRBJ2-5,CASSLGFSETQYF
TRBV11-1,TRBJ2-5,CASSHKGGGKETQYF
TRBV5-6,TRBJ2-7,CASSPQSKTGYEQYF
TRBV18,TRBJ2-1,CASSPQSQGPSDEQFF